The present T cell receptor (beta chain) was sequenced within a study of cytomegalovirus exposure and HLA in healthy donors. Study findings and constraints: Sequencing likely generated an artifact that appeared as a cluster of highly shared sequence variants. A later analysis associated roughly 15,000 TCR beta sequences with HLA alleles at a 0.05 false discovery rate. On later analysis, the bulk of CMV-associated TCR beta chains appeared to be HLA-restricted.

The V segment lost 1 base and the J segment 5 bases; nucleotides outside the gene matches: 10. The V gene's germline CDR1 is SGHAT and CDR2 FQNNGV. This CDR3 is 18 amino acids long. In the PCR, 60 Vbeta and 13 Jbeta primers were used. Some clones are missing from TCRdb's copy, which holds only in-frame ones; the method was immunoSEQ multiplex PCR. The table includes 150,000 or so clones, roughly 80% detected once. These donors, healthy bone marrow donors, were studied. Worth noting for this clone: What it binds is unknown.

The chain has TRBV11-2 and TRBJ2-5, with 13 bases aligning to TRBD2. The clonotype originates from a female donor in good health and CMV-seronegative. The sample taken for sequencing was PBMCs. The DNA for the CDR3 is TGTGCCAGCAGCTTAGGGCAACTAGCGGGGGGGCCGGGGGAGACCCAGTACTTC. Its protein is CASSLGQLAGGPGETQYF.